These T cell receptor beta chains were read from a single sample in a study of neoadjuvant anti-PD-1 for oral cavity cancer. TCRdb's table, derived via immunoSEQ multiplex PCR, lists solely in-frame clones and lacks some. The table lists under 14,000 clones, around 50% of them singletons. Sample: tumor tissue, taken before nivolumab (anti-PD-1) treatment. Every receptor here comes from a person between 35 and 79 years old with oral cavity squamous cell carcinoma. Each CDR3 is given with its conserved first and last residue. Fields, in order: J gene, V gene, D gene, clone size, CDR3 DNA, CDR3 protein. A D gene is named only where the DNA matches it firmly. Not all rows give a size; the values are once, few, many and, for expanded clones, a class.

J gene: TRBJ2-2; V gene: TRBV18; D gene: .; clone size: few; CDR3 DNA: TGTGCCAGCTCACCACCCGGGGGCCCCACCGGGGAGCTGTTTTTT; CDR3 protein: CASSPPGGPTGELFF
J gene: TRBJ2-3; V gene: TRBV10-2; D gene: TRBD2; clone size: .; CDR3 DNA: TGCGCCAGCAAAGATAGCGGGGGGCGCACAGATACGCAGTATTTT; CDR3 protein: CASKDSGGRTDTQYF
J gene: TRBJ1-1; V gene: TRBV10-3; D gene: TRBD1; clone size: .; CDR3 DNA: TGTGCCATCAGTGAGGGACCTCCGGGACAGCCGCTGGGGAACACTGAAGCTTTCTTT; CDR3 protein: CAISEGPPGQPLGNTEAFF
J gene: TRBJ2-1; V gene: TRBV27; D gene: .; clone size: .; CDR3 DNA: TGTGCCAGCAGTCCAAGTTTACTTCGCGTCAATGAGCAGTTCTTC; CDR3 protein: CASSPSLLRVNEQFF
J gene: TRBJ1-1; V gene: TRBV7-9; D gene: .; clone size: few; CDR3 DNA: TGTGCCAGCAGCTCCGGCACAGGGATTATGAACACTGAAGCTTTCTTT; CDR3 protein: CASSSGTGIMNTEAFF
J gene: TRBJ2-5; V gene: TRBV11-2; D gene: TRBD1; clone size: .; CDR3 DNA: TGTGCCAGCAGCTTGGACAGGGGGGCGACCCAGTACTTC; CDR3 protein: CASSLDRGATQYF
J gene: TRBJ2-2; V gene: TRBV6-5; D gene: .; clone size: medium-sized; CDR3 DNA: TGTGCCAGCAGTTACCTTACCAGGGCCACCGGGGAGCTGTTTTTT; CDR3 protein: CASSYLTRATGELFF
J gene: TRBJ2-3; V gene: TRBV7-2; D gene: TRBD1; clone size: .; CDR3 DNA: TGTGCCAGCAGACAGTGGGACAGACCCACAGATACGCAGTATTTT; CDR3 protein: CASRQWDRPTDTQYF
J gene: TRBJ2-3; V gene: TRBV29-1; D gene: .; clone size: .; CDR3 DNA: TGCAGCGTTGAAGGCGAGGGGGGGCCGAAAGATACGCAGTATTTT; CDR3 protein: CSVEGEGGPKDTQYF
J gene: TRBJ1-5; V gene: TRBV10-1; D gene: .; clone size: .; CDR3 DNA: TGCGCCAGCAGTGAGTCGACTAGTCAGCCCCAGCATTTT; CDR3 protein: CASSESTSQPQHF
J gene: TRBJ2-7; V gene: TRBV28; D gene: TRBD1; clone size: .; CDR3 DNA: TGTGCCAGCGGACCCGGGACAGGGGAGTACTTC; CDR3 protein: CASGPGTGEYF
J gene: TRBJ1-5; V gene: TRBV6-6; D gene: TRBD1; clone size: .; CDR3 DNA: TGTGCCAGCAGTAGACAGGGAAGCAATCAGCCCCAGCATTTT; CDR3 protein: CASSRQGSNQPQHF
J gene: TRBJ1-5; V gene: TRBV6-1; D gene: .; clone size: .; CDR3 DNA: TGTGCCAGCAGTGAAGGCGGGGCGGGAGCCCAGCCCCAGCATTTT; CDR3 protein: CASSEGGAGAQPQHF
J gene: TRBJ2-3; V gene: TRBV9; D gene: TRBD2; clone size: .; CDR3 DNA: TGTGCCAGCGCTACGGGGGGTAGCACAGATACGCAGTATTTT; CDR3 protein: CASATGGSTDTQYF
J gene: TRBJ2-7; V gene: TRBV19; D gene: .; clone size: .; CDR3 DNA: TGTGCCAGTAGTATCGGTCTGGACAGCTACGAGCAGTACTTC; CDR3 protein: CASSIGLDSYEQYF
J gene: TRBJ2-7; V gene: TRBV7-2; D gene: .; clone size: .; CDR3 DNA: TGTGCCAGCAGCCATGGGAGTCTCCTACGAGGGCAGTACTTC; CDR3 protein: CASSHGSLLRGQYF
J gene: TRBJ2-3; V gene: TRBV5-6; D gene: .; clone size: once; CDR3 DNA: TGTGCCAGCAGCTTAGGGGGTGGCACAGATACGCAGTATTTT; CDR3 protein: CASSLGGGTDTQYF
J gene: TRBJ1-3; V gene: TRBV2; D gene: .; clone size: medium-sized; CDR3 DNA: TGTGCCAGCACCAACCGGGGGGGGTTCTCTGGAAACACCATATATTTT; CDR3 protein: CASTNRGGFSGNTIYF
J gene: TRBJ2-7; V gene: TRBV4-1; D gene: .; clone size: .; CDR3 DNA: TGCGCCAGCAGCCAAGCCTTTTCAGGGGGGACCGAGCAGTACTTC; CDR3 protein: CASSQAFSGGTEQYF
J gene: TRBJ1-2; V gene: TRBV5-1; D gene: .; clone size: .; CDR3 DNA: TGCGCCAGCAGCTTGGAAGGGACACGTGGCTACACCTTC; CDR3 protein: CASSLEGTRGYTF
J gene: TRBJ2-2; V gene: TRBV7-8; D gene: .; clone size: .; CDR3 DNA: TGTGCCAGCAGCTTAGAAGCCTGGACCGGGGAGCTGTTTTTT; CDR3 protein: CASSLEAWTGELFF
J gene: TRBJ1-4; V gene: TRBV30; D gene: .; clone size: few; CDR3 DNA: TGTGCCTGGAGTGCTACGCTGAGGGGGAATGAAAAACTGTTTTTT; CDR3 protein: CAWSATLRGNEKLFF
J gene: TRBJ2-7; V gene: TRBV7-2; D gene: .; clone size: .; CDR3 DNA: TGTGCCAGCAGCTTAGCGCCCTGGGGAGCGTCCTACGAGCAGTACTTC; CDR3 protein: CASSLAPWGASYEQYF